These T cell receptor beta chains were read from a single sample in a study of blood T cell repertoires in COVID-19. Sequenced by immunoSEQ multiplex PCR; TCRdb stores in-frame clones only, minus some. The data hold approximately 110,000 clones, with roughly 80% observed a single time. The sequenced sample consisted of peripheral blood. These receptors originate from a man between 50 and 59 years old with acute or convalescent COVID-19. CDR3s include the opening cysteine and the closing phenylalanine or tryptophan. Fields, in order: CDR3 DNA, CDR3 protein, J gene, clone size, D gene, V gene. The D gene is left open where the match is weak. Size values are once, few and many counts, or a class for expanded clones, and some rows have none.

DNA: TGTGCCAGCAGTGAGAGGGTAGGGACTGAAGCTTTCTTT
CDR3: CASSERVGTEAFF
J: TRBJ1-1
size: NA
D: NA
V: TRBV6-1

DNA: TGTGCCAGCAGGGGGGGAGATACGCAGTATTTT
CDR3: CASRGGDTQYF
J: TRBJ2-3
size: once
D: NA
V: TRBV5-8

DNA: TGTGCCAGCAGCTTGGTCGGGGGGAACACCGGGGAGCTGTTTTTT
CDR3: CASSLVGGNTGELFF
J: TRBJ2-2
size: once
D: NA
V: TRBV5-6

DNA: TGTGCCAGCAACCCTCCTCCAGGGACAAACCGCACAGATACGCAGTATTTT
CDR3: CASNPPPGTNRTDTQYF
J: TRBJ2-3
size: NA
D: NA
V: TRBV11-3

DNA: TGTGCCAGCAGCTTAGCACAGGGGGCATTCGGCTACACCTTC
CDR3: CASSLAQGAFGYTF
J: TRBJ1-2
size: NA
D: TRBD1
V: TRBV11-2

DNA: TGTGCCAGCAGTTACGATCCGGTCGGGAGTGGGACTGAAGCTTTCTTT
CDR3: CASSYDPVGSGTEAFF
J: TRBJ1-1
size: once
D: NA
V: TRBV6-5

DNA: TGTGCCAGCACCACCGGGGGGATAGATACGCAGTATTTT
CDR3: CASTTGGIDTQYF
J: TRBJ2-3
size: NA
D: TRBD2
V: TRBV18

DNA: TGCGCCAGCAGTGAGATTGGTATTGGAGGGCCAGATACGCAGTATTTT
CDR3: CASSEIGIGGPDTQYF
J: TRBJ2-3
size: NA
D: NA
V: TRBV10-2

DNA: TGTGCCAGCAGCACTACAGGGGCCGGGACCGGGGAGCTGTTTTTT
CDR3: CASSTTGAGTGELFF
J: TRBJ2-2
size: once
D: TRBD1
V: TRBV6-6

DNA: TGTGCCAGCAGCTTAGCTAGGGGGCGGTCAGATACGCAGTATTTT
CDR3: CASSLARGRSDTQYF
J: TRBJ2-3
size: NA
D: TRBD1
V: TRBV11-2

DNA: TGCGCCAGCAGCAGGGGCGACAATGAGCAGTTCTTC
CDR3: CASSRGDNEQFF
J: TRBJ2-1
size: few
D: NA
V: TRBV5-1

DNA: TGTGCCAGCAGGATCGGGGGTTCTAATGAAAAACTGTTTTTT
CDR3: CASRIGGSNEKLFF
J: TRBJ1-4
size: NA
D: NA
V: TRBV13

DNA: TGTGCCAGCAGCTTGTTTGGTTACAGAATTACCGGGGAGCTGTTTTTT
CDR3: CASSLFGYRITGELFF
J: TRBJ2-2
size: few
D: NA
V: TRBV5-6

DNA: TGCGCCAGCAGCTTGGGGCTAGCGGTGTACCAAGAGACCCAGTACTTC
CDR3: CASSLGLAVYQETQYF
J: TRBJ2-5
size: NA
D: TRBD2
V: TRBV5-1

DNA: TGTGCCAGCCCATGGGGATATGGAGGAGGGACCAACACTGAAGCTTTCTTT
CDR3: CASPWGYGGGTNTEAFF
J: TRBJ1-1
size: NA
D: NA
V: TRBV5-8

DNA: TGTGCCAGCAGCGAAGGACTAGAGGTCACAGATACGCAGTATTTT
CDR3: CASSEGLEVTDTQYF
J: TRBJ2-3
size: NA
D: TRBD2
V: TRBV9

DNA: TGTGCCTGGAGTGTACAATCGTGGGCTTTCTTT
CDR3: CAWSVQSWAFF
J: TRBJ1-1
size: few
D: NA
V: TRBV30

DNA: TGTGCCAGCAGCCCAAGCGGCGGGGGCTCCTACAATGAGCAGTTCTTC
CDR3: CASSPSGGGSYNEQFF
J: TRBJ2-1
size: NA
D: TRBD2
V: TRBV11-3

DNA: TGTGCCAGCAGCTTAACTAGCGGGGGGGCGGAGCAGTTCTTC
CDR3: CASSLTSGGAEQFF
J: TRBJ2-1
size: few
D: TRBD2
V: TRBV11-1

DNA: TGTGCCAGCAGCCCGACAGGGGGCTCATACAATGAGCAGTTCTTC
CDR3: CASSPTGGSYNEQFF
J: TRBJ2-1
size: NA
D: TRBD1
V: TRBV3-1/TRBV3-2

DNA: TGTGCCAGCATGATACAGGGGCCGTCCTACAATGAGCAGTTCTTC
CDR3: CASMIQGPSYNEQFF
J: TRBJ2-1
size: few
D: TRBD1
V: TRBV28

DNA: TGTGCCTCCGAGGGGGCTGGAAACACCATATATTTT
CDR3: CASEGAGNTIYF
J: TRBJ1-3
size: few
D: NA
V: TRBV30

DNA: TGTGCCAGCATCCAGGCAGGGGGGACCTACAATGAGCAGTTCTTC
CDR3: CASIQAGGTYNEQFF
J: TRBJ2-1
size: few
D: NA
V: TRBV28

DNA: TGTGCCAGCAGCTTAGAGGGCAGGGTTTCACCCCTCCACTTT
CDR3: CASSLEGRVSPLHF
J: TRBJ1-6
size: NA
D: NA
V: TRBV7-9

DNA: TGTGCCAGCAGTTATACAGGGATGGGGAATTCACCCCTCCACTTT
CDR3: CASSYTGMGNSPLHF
J: TRBJ1-6
size: NA
D: NA
V: TRBV6-5

DNA: TGTGCCAGCAGCTTCACCGGGACTAACAATGAGCAGTTCTTC
CDR3: CASSFTGTNNEQFF
J: TRBJ2-1
size: NA
D: TRBD2
V: TRBV7-2

DNA: TGTGCCACCCGGTCTTATGATAATTCACCCCTCCACTTT
CDR3: CATRSYDNSPLHF
J: TRBJ1-6
size: NA
D: NA
V: TRBV19

DNA: TGTGCCTGGAGTGGGGCCTGGGACAGGGGAGAGACCCAGTACTTC
CDR3: CAWSGAWDRGETQYF
J: TRBJ2-5
size: few
D: TRBD1
V: TRBV30

DNA: TGTGCCAGCAGCTTGGGGCCAGGGGCTCTGGGAAAACTGTTTTTT
CDR3: CASSLGPGALGKLFF
J: TRBJ1-4
size: NA
D: NA
V: TRBV5-6

DNA: TGTGCCAGCAGCGAGGAGGGGAGGTTCACAGATACGCAGTATTTT
CDR3: CASSEEGRFTDTQYF
J: TRBJ2-3
size: NA
D: NA
V: TRBV9

DNA: TGTGCCAGCAGCTTGATAGCGGGGGGCCTTGCTTACAATGAGCAGTTCTTC
CDR3: CASSLIAGGLAYNEQFF
J: TRBJ2-1
size: NA
D: TRBD2
V: TRBV5-6

DNA: TGTGCCAGCAGCCATAGCACAGGGGTTGGAGGCTACACCTTC
CDR3: CASSHSTGVGGYTF
J: TRBJ1-2
size: NA
D: TRBD1
V: TRBV3-1/TRBV3-2

DNA: TGCACCAGCAGCCAAAGAACAGGGGGCGCCTCTCAGCCCCAGCATTTT
CDR3: CTSSQRTGGASQPQHF
J: TRBJ1-5
size: once
D: NA
V: TRBV1

DNA: TGTGCCACCAGTGATTGGACAGGATTGTTAGGCTACACCTTC
CDR3: CATSDWTGLLGYTF
J: TRBJ1-2
size: NA
D: TRBD1
V: TRBV24-1

DNA: TGTGCCAGCAGTGAGTCTAGCGGGGTGAGTGAGCAGTTCTTC
CDR3: CASSESSGVSEQFF
J: TRBJ2-1
size: NA
D: TRBD2
V: TRBV2

DNA: TGTGCCAGCAGTTTACCCTCCCCAGGGACAGCGAGCTATGGCTACACCTTC
CDR3: CASSLPSPGTASYGYTF
J: TRBJ1-2
size: NA
D: TRBD1
V: TRBV28

DNA: TGTGCCAGCACGAGTATCCACAGGGGGCGCTGGGAAAAACTGTTTTTT
CDR3: CASTSIHRGRWEKLFF
J: TRBJ1-4
size: NA
D: TRBD1
V: TRBV28

DNA: TGTGCCAGCAGCCGGGACAGGGGGGATCCCTACAATGAGCAGTTCTTC
CDR3: CASSRDRGDPYNEQFF
J: TRBJ2-1
size: NA
D: TRBD1
V: TRBV5-6

DNA: TGCAGCGTTGAATTTCAGGGTAGTCAGCAGTTCTTC
CDR3: CSVEFQGSQQFF
J: TRBJ2-1
size: NA
D: NA
V: TRBV29-1

DNA: TGTGCCAGCAGCGTAGACGGGGGTAACTATGGCTACACCTTC
CDR3: CASSVDGGNYGYTF
J: TRBJ1-2
size: NA
D: NA
V: TRBV9

DNA: TGCGCCAGCAGCCCCGGGAACTATGGCTACACCTTC
CDR3: CASSPGNYGYTF
J: TRBJ1-2
size: NA
D: NA
V: TRBV5-1

DNA: TGTGCCAGCTCAACAAGGGACAGGGGTGCAGAGACCCAGTACTTC
CDR3: CASSTRDRGAETQYF
J: TRBJ2-5
size: NA
D: TRBD1
V: TRBV18

DNA: TGTGCCAGCAGTTGGACAGGGGACTATGGCTACACCTTC
CDR3: CASSWTGDYGYTF
J: TRBJ1-2
size: NA
D: TRBD1
V: TRBV12-3/TRBV12-4

DNA: TGTGCCAGCAGCCTATGGGGAGGCGAGCAGTACTTC
CDR3: CASSLWGGEQYF
J: TRBJ2-7
size: NA
D: NA
V: TRBV4-2

DNA: TGTGCCAGCGGGGCGGGACGGCGAGTAGGTGGGGCCAACGTCCTGACTTTC
CDR3: CASGAGRRVGGANVLTF
J: TRBJ2-6
size: NA
D: NA
V: TRBV9

DNA: TGTGCCAGCAGCCTAATGAGCGTCTATGGCTACACCTTC
CDR3: CASSLMSVYGYTF
J: TRBJ1-2
size: NA
D: NA
V: TRBV28

DNA: TGTGCCAGCAGTCGACAGGGGACCTTCGACGAGCAGTACTTC
CDR3: CASSRQGTFDEQYF
J: TRBJ2-7
size: NA
D: TRBD1
V: TRBV27

DNA: TGTGCCACCAGCAGAGATCGGGGTGGGAGCAATCAGCCCCAGCATTTT
CDR3: CATSRDRGGSNQPQHF
J: TRBJ1-5
size: NA
D: NA
V: TRBV15

DNA: TGTGCCAGCAGCTTGGTGGGGGAGGCCGGTCATTGGGAAAAACTGTTTTTT
CDR3: CASSLVGEAGHWEKLFF
J: TRBJ1-4
size: few
D: NA
V: TRBV5-6

DNA: TGTGCCAGCAGCCGGCTAGCGGCCGAAAACATTCAGTACTTC
CDR3: CASSRLAAENIQYF
J: TRBJ2-4
size: NA
D: TRBD2
V: TRBV3-1/TRBV3-2